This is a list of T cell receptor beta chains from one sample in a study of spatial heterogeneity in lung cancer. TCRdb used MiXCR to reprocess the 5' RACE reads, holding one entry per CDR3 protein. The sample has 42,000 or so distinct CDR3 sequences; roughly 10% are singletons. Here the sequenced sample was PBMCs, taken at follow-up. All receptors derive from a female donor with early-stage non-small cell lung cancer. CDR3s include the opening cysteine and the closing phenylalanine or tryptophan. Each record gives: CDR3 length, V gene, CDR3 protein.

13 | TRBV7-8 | CASSLAQNNEQFF
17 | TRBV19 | CASSPGQGVSGANVLTF
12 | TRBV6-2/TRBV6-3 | CASSYLPDTQYF
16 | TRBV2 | CASGFAGATSTDTQYF
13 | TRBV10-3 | CAISDSGNYEQYF
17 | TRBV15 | CATSRTSGARSTDTQYF
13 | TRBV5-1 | CASSLGPLEKQYF
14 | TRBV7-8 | CASSRPRGWETQYF
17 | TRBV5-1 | CASSLEGTRQGGSPLHF
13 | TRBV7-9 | CASSRDRVYEQFF
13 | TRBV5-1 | CASSFEGRNIQYF
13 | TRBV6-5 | CASSYSTSYEQYF
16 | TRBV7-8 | CASSLGLEFGGNTIYF
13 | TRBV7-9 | CASSPLRRYEQYF
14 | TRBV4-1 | CASSQYVFGTEAFF
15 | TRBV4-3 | CASSQDVRASYGYTF
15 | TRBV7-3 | CASSLRGHPTDTQYF
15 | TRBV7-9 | CASSRSTGKGNTIYF
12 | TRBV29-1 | CSVDAGNYGYTF
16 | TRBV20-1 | CSAREPGLAGRNEQFF
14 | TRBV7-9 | CASSFGQAKNIQYF
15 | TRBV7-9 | CASSLASSAPYEQYF
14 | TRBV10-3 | CAIRTGGPQETQYF
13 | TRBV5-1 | CARAIRGNYGYTF
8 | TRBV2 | CASSLQFF
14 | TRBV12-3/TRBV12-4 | CASSFGGIQGEQYF
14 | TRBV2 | CASFTLGTGGEQYF
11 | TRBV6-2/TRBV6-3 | CASQELYGYTF
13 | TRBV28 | CASTPGLPPEQYF
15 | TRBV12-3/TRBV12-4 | CASRPAGTGGYEQYF
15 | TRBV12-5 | CASGPGQGIGDTQYF
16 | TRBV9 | CASSVGPGGPSDTQYF
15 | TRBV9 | CASSHQGGPIYGYTF
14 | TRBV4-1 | CASSQDGDGYGYTF
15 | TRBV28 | CASTMMTGGDDKAFF
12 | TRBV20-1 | CSAMFRYTEAFF
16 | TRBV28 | CASRGWGSTRTDTQYF
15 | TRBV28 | CASSLTGILNEKLFF
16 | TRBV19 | CASSIGTGGPPDTQYF
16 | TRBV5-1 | CASTPVTSGRTDTQYF
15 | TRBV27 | CASSFLGAAGEKLFF
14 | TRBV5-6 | CASSRGRIQETQYF
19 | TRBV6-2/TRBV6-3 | CASSYSKIQGGPANYGYTF
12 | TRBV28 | CASSPPLRGPFF